These T cell receptor beta chains were read from a single sample in a study of post-analysis software for immune sequencing data. TCRdb called the PCR reads again in MiXCR, with one record for every CDR3 protein. The top ten clones hold just under 5% of a sample with fewer than 900,000 distinct CDR3 sequences, about 43% of them seen once. Sequencing input: blood. These receptors were taken from a girl aged 5-17 years with multiple sclerosis. Each CDR3 is given with its conserved first and last residue. The D gene is left open where the match is weak. Clone sizes are given selectively: once, few, many, or a class where the clone is expanded.

CDR3aa,CDR3nt,v_gene,j_gene,abundance,d_gene
CSATFSGRGYEQYF,TGCAGTGCTACCTTTAGCGGGAGAGGCTACGAGCAGTACTTC,TRBV20-1,TRBJ2-7,-,TRBD2
CASSFLAGDRGYGYTF,-,TRBV12-3/TRBV12-4,TRBJ1-2,few,-
CSVGQGVIREQFF,TGCAGCGTTGGCCAGGGTGTTATCCGTGAGCAGTTCTTC,TRBV29-1,TRBJ2-1,-,-
CASSYSWSRLGHEQFF,TGTGCCAGCAGTTACTCATGGTCCCGCCTCGGGCATGAGCAGTTCTTC,TRBV6-5,TRBJ2-1,few,-
CASRGDRETGELFF,TGTGCCAGCAGGGGGGACAGGGAAACCGGGGAGCTGTTTTTT,TRBV6-1,TRBJ2-2,-,TRBD1
CSAETSGRANEQFF,TGCAGTGCTGAGACTAGCGGGAGGGCCAATGAGCAGTTCTTC,TRBV20-1,TRBJ2-1,-,TRBD2
CASNRTSGRQETQYF,TGTGCCAGCAACCGGACTAGCGGCCGGCAAGAGACCCAGTACTTC,TRBV12-3/TRBV12-4,TRBJ2-5,few,TRBD2
CASSPGDIYEQYF,TGTGCCAGCAGCCCCGGGGATATATACGAGCAGTACTTC,TRBV5-5,TRBJ2-7,few,-
CASSLVGSEQFF,TGCGCCAGCAGCTTGGTGGGCAGTGAGCAGTTCTTC,TRBV5-1,TRBJ2-1,-,-
CASSLVGLAFYEQYF,TGTGCCAGCAGCTTAGTGGGACTAGCGTTCTACGAGCAGTACTTC,TRBV11-2,TRBJ2-7,-,TRBD2
CASSWGWEQYF,TGTGCCAGCAGTTGGGGGTGGGAGCAGTACTTC,TRBV6-5,TRBJ2-5,few,-
CASSREGAKLWQFF,TGTGCCAGCAGCCGGGAGGGGGCCAAATTATGGCAGTTCTTC,TRBV6-2/TRBV6-3,TRBJ2-1,once,-
CSGFPGGHNEQFF,TGCAGCGGCTTTCCGGGTGGCCACAATGAGCAGTTCTTC,TRBV29-1,TRBJ2-1,many,-
CSVQKGGQVYGYTF,TGCAGCGTTCAGAAGGGCGGACAGGTATATGGCTACACCTTC,TRBV29-1,TRBJ1-2,few,TRBD1
CASSTGTSGNQETQYF,TGTGCCAGCAGCACGGGGACTAGCGGAAACCAAGAGACCCAGTACTTC,TRBV11-2,TRBJ2-5,-,TRBD2
CASSLEGAWQPQHF,TGTGCCAGCAGCCTCGAGGGGGCCTGGCAGCCCCAGCATTTT,TRBV7-2,TRBJ1-5,few,TRBD1
CASSLETGGCYGYTF,TGTGCCAGCAGCTTAGAGACAGGGGGCTGCTATGGCTACACCTTC,TRBV7-2,TRBJ1-2,-,TRBD1
CASSFLAGGPHNEQFF,TGTGCCAGCAGTTTTTTAGCGGGAGGGCCCCACAATGAGCAGTTCTTC,TRBV28,TRBJ2-1,-,TRBD2
CASSSLLAGDGYEQYF,TGTGCCAGCAGCTCCCTGCTAGCGGGAGATGGCTACGAGCAGTACTTC,TRBV7-2,TRBJ2-7,few,TRBD2
CASSQRGGVALNIQYF,TGTGCCAGCAGCCAACGCGGGGGGGTCGCGTTGAACATTCAGTACTTC,TRBV4-2,TRBJ2-4,-,TRBD2
CATRGTSGDTDTQYF,TGTGCCACCAGAGGGACTAGCGGGGACACAGATACGCAGTATTTT,TRBV10-3,TRBJ2-3,-,TRBD2
CASSRDISSYEQYF,TGTGCCAGCAGCAGGGACATAAGCTCCTACGAGCAGTACTTC,TRBV7-6,TRBJ2-7,few,-
CASSSLLREKRGNEQFF,TGTGCCAGCAGTTCCCTTCTTCGGGAGAAAAGAGGGAATGAGCAGTTCTTC,TRBV28,TRBJ2-1,-,-
CASSLTTGPLSGANVLTF,TGTGCCAGCAGTCTTACGACAGGGCCCCTTTCTGGGGCCAACGTCCTGACTTTC,TRBV6-2/TRBV6-3,TRBJ2-6,-,TRBD1